These 2 T cell receptor beta chains originate from one sample sequenced in a study of monozygotic twins with cystic fibrosis. Sequenced by immunoSEQ multiplex PCR; TCRdb stores in-frame clones only, minus some. The sample contains roughly 23,000 clones, about 86% of which appear only once. Sequences were obtained from blood. The receptors shown here come from a woman in her twenties or thirties with cystic fibrosis.

This sequence joins TRBV6-7 and TRBJ2-5, with 10 bases fitting TRBD1. TRBV6-7 is classed as an ORF, of uncertain function. V gave up 6 bases and J gave up 5 bases; unmatched junction bases: 9. The length of the CDR3 is 15 residues. CDR3 bases: TGTGCCAGCAGGCCGACAGGGGGCGCGTGGGAGACCCAGTACTTC. Translation gives CASRPTGGAWETQYF.

The chain couples TRBV7-2 to TRBJ2-1, with a possible D match to TRBD2 (5 bases). Trimming took 6 bases from V and 6 from J, leaving 12 bases between them. CDR1 SGHTA and CDR2 FQGNSA come from the germline V gene. The CDR3 length is 13 residues. The chain's CDR3 is CASRFYGVNEQFF. For the CDR3, the DNA is TGTGCCAGCAGGTTTTACGGGGTCAATGAGCAGTTCTTC.